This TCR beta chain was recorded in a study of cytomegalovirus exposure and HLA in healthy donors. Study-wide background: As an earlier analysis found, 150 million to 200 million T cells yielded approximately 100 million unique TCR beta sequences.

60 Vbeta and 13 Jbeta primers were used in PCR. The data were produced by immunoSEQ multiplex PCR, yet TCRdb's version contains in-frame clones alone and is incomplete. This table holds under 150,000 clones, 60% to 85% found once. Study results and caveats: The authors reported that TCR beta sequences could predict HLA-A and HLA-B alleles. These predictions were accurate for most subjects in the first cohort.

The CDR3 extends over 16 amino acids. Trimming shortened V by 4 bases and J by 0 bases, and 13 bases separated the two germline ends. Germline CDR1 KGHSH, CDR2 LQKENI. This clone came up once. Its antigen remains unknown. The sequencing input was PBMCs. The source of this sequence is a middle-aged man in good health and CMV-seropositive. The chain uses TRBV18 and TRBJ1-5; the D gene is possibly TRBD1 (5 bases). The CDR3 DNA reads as TGTGCCAGCTCACGAGGGACTCCCGTTAGCAATCAGCCCCAGCATTTT. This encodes CASSRGTPVSNQPQHF.